The 26 T cell receptor beta chains below all came from one sample that was sequenced in a study of blood T cell repertoires in COVID-19. Using immunoSEQ multiplex PCR, the repertoire was profiled, and TCRdb retains in-frame clones only, with some absent. The table includes about 90,000 clones, about 84% detected once. Sequenced sample: peripheral blood. These receptors came from an elderly man with active or convalescent COVID-19.

The gene calls are TRBV19 and TRBJ1-3, with D possibly being TRBD1 (6 bases). Trimming took 6 bases from V and 4 from J, leaving 19 bases between them. The germline V gene encodes CDR1 LNHDA and CDR2 SQIVND (reference sequence). The CDR3 has 16 amino acids. CDR3 amino acids: CASSRERGAGGNTIYF. CDR3 bases: TGTGCCAGTAGCCGAGAACGGGGGGCAGGGGGAAACACCATATATTTT.

V is TRBV6-6 and J is TRBJ2-3; D unresolved. Germline CDR1 is MNHNY and CDR2 is SVGAGI (reference sequence). With 2 bases removed from V and 0 bases from J, the gap between germline ends came to 9 bases. This CDR3 spans 15 amino acids. Here the CDR3 DNA reads TGTGCCAGCAGTTACCCCACGACTAGCACAGATACGCAGTATTTT. Translated, it gives CASSYPTTSTDTQYF.

The chain has TRBV2 and TRBJ1-2; a weak D match, TRBD1 (5 bases). There are 13 residues in the CDR3. Germline V gene sequence: CDR1 SNHLY, CDR2 FYNNEI. V lost 4 bases and J 0 bases, leaving 6 bases between the germline ends. This CDR3 reads CASSGQPNYGYTF. As DNA, the CDR3 is TGTGCCAGCAGTGGACAGCCTAACTATGGCTACACCTTC. The entire variable domain, with the rest obtained from reference TRBV2 and TRBJ1-2, is as follows: EPEVTQTPSHQVTQMGQEVILRCVPISNHLYFYWYRQILGQKVEFLVSFYNNEISEKSEIFDDQFSVERPDGSNFTLKIRSTKLEDSAMYFCASSGQPNYGYTFGSGTRLTVV.

The V and J genes are TRBV3-1 (or the pseudogene TRBV3-2) and TRBJ1-2; D is undetermined. Germline assignment: CDR1 LGHDT and CDR2 YNNKEL (reference sequence). Trimming took 0 bases from V and 9 from J, leaving 14 bases between them. CDR3 size: 14 residues. Here the CDR3 reads CASSQDSRSDSYTF. The CDR3 region has the DNA TGTGCCAGCAGCCAAGACTCCCGCAGCGATAGCTACACCTTC.

V and J are TRBV5-6 and TRBJ2-3; the match to TRBD1 covers 10 bases. V lost 1 base, J lost 2 bases, and 7 bases stayed unmatched. The CDR3 has 17 amino acids. Looked up from germline, CDR1 is SGHDT and CDR2 is YYEEEE. The CDR3 nucleotides read TGTGCCAGCAGCTTGAAGCTGGGACAGGGGTTCACAGATACGCAGTATTTT. Its translation is CASSLKLGQGFTDTQYF. Filled out from reference TRBV5-6 and TRBJ2-3, the complete variable domain reads DAGVTQSPTHLIKTRGQQVTLRCSPKSGHDTVSWYQQALGQGPQFIFQYYEEEERQRGNFPDRFSGHQFPNYSSELNVNALLLGDSALYLCASSLKLGQGFTDTQYFGPGTRLTVL.

The CDR3 here is CATSRVDFGELFF. The CDR3 nucleotides read TGTGCCACCAGCAGAGTAGATTTCGGGGAGCTGTTTTTT. The rearrangement links TRBV15 to TRBJ2-2, with D hard to call. CDR1 and CDR2 (germline): LNHNV, YYDKDF (reference sequence). CDR3 size: 13 residues. Trimming removed 1 base from V and 7 bases from J, with 7 bases in between. Full variable domain (outside the CDR3, taken from reference TRBV15 and TRBJ2-2): DAMVIQNPRYQVTQFGKPVTLSCSQTLNHNVMYWYQQKSSQAPKLLFHYYDKDFNNEADTPDNFQSRRPNTSFCFLDIRSPGLGDTAMYLCATSRVDFGELFFGEGSRLTVL.

The V gene is TRBV5-1, the J gene TRBJ2-1; the match to TRBD1 covers 7 bases. In germline, CDR1 is SGHRS, CDR2 YFSETQ. The CDR3 is made up of 14 amino acids. V lost 0 bases, J lost 7 bases, and 4 bases stayed unmatched. The chain's CDR3 is CASSLGGQLNEQFF. CDR3 nucleotides: TGCGCCAGCAGCTTGGGGGGACAGCTAAATGAGCAGTTCTTC.

CDR3 bases: TGTGCCAGCAGCGTAGCCCCCGCCGGGGAGCTGTTTTTT. This translates into CASSVAPAGELFF. J is TRBJ2-2 and V is TRBV9; D uncertain. V shed 0 bases and J shed 6 bases, with 6 bases lying between them. Germline CDR1 is SGDLS and CDR2 is YYNGEE. This CDR3 spans 13 amino acids.

The sample holds many counts of this clone. The rearrangement uses TRBV6-1 and TRBJ1-2; weak D call: TRBD1 (5 bases). This CDR3 region has 13 residues. Trimming removed 3 bases from V and 6 bases from J, with 11 bases in between. CDR1 is MNHNS and CDR2 is SASEGT in the germline V gene. CDR3 protein: CASSDREVDGYTF. DNA for the CDR3: TGTGCCAGCAGTGACAGGGAGGTGGATGGCTACACCTTC.

The chain joins TRBV27 to TRBJ2-1; D might be TRBD1 (6 bases). Germline CDR1 and CDR2: MNHEY and SMNVEV (reference sequence). CDR3 length: 15 amino acids. With 3 bases removed from V and 3 bases from J, the gap between germline ends came to 12 bases. Here the CDR3 reads CASSFRGNYYNEQFF. CDR3 in DNA: TGTGCCAGCAGTTTCAGGGGAAACTACTACAATGAGCAGTTCTTC.

The V call is TRBV3-1 (or the pseudogene TRBV3-2), the J call TRBJ1-4; D is perhaps TRBD1 (6 bases). The CDR3 totals 16 residues. V lost 3 bases to trimming and J lost 7 bases, with 18 bases between them. Germline V lookup: CDR1 LGHDT, CDR2 YNNKEL (reference sequence). The CDR3 DNA is TGTGCCAGCAGCCAGCAACTAGGGACACTAGGTGAAAAACTGTTTTTT. Translation gives CASSQQLGTLGEKLFF.

The CDR3 here is CASRTGAYEQYF. In DNA form, the CDR3 reads TGTGCCAGCAGGACAGGGGCCTACGAGCAGTACTTC. The chain is built from TRBV28 and TRBJ2-7; 8 nucleotides agree with TRBD1. The V gene end was trimmed by 6 bases and the J gene end by 2 bases; junction bases not matched to a gene: 0. This CDR3 has 12 residues. Germline V gene data show CDR1 as MDHEN and CDR2 as SYDVKM.

This chain connects TRBV13 to TRBJ2-7; 7 bases agree with TRBD1. CDR1 and CDR2 from the germline V gene are PRHDT and FYEKMQ (reference sequence). The CDR3 length is 13 residues. V trimming: 4 bases; J trimming: 9 bases; junction bases outside the gene matches: 9. Here the CDR3 reads CASSSQTGWGQYF. DNA for the CDR3: TGTGCCAGCAGCTCCCAGACAGGGTGGGGGCAGTACTTC.

The CDR3 spells CAISSGQNYGYTF. The CDR3 nucleotides read TGTGCCATCAGTTCGGGACAGAACTATGGCTACACCTTC. The chain uses TRBV10-3 and TRBJ1-2, with 7 bases identical to TRBD1. CDR3 size: 13 residues. Per germline, CDR1 ENHRY and CDR2 SYGVKD. V was clipped by 5 bases and J by 2 bases; unmatched bases: 2.

The chain combines TRBV7-9 with TRBJ1-6, with a possible D match to TRBD1 (5 bases). CDR1 is SEHNR and CDR2 is FQNEAQ in the germline V gene (reference sequence). CDR3 length: 18 residues. With 4 bases removed from V and 0 bases from J, the gap between germline ends came to 16 bases. DNA of the CDR3: TGTGCCAGCAGCTCCTGGGGGGGGTTTGGCTCCTATAATTCACCCCTCCACTTT. This encodes CASSSWGGFGSYNSPLHF.

In this sample, this clone turned up a few times. This rearrangement joins TRBV19 to TRBJ1-2; 11 bases line up with TRBD1. The germline V gene encodes CDR1 LNHDA and CDR2 SQIVND (reference sequence). This CDR3 comprises 15 residues. Trimming took 5 bases from V and 6 from J; bases not matched to a gene: 8. The CDR3 coding sequence is TGTGCCAGTAGTCCCCGGACAGGGGGCGCAAATGGCTACACCTTC. Protein sequence: CASSPRTGGANGYTF. Together with reference TRBV19 and TRBJ1-2, the CDR3 gives the full variable domain: DGGITQSPKYLFRKEGQNVTLSCEQNLNHDAMYWYRQDPGQGLRLIYYSQIVNDFQKGDIAEGYSVSREKKESFPLTVTSAQKNPTAFYLCASSPRTGGANGYTFGSGTRLTVV.

The rearrangement links TRBV7-8 to TRBJ1-1; D call uncertain. The germline CDR1 and CDR2 sequences are SGHVS and FQNEAQ. CDR3 length equals 13 residues. Trimming shortened V by 0 bases and J by 10 bases, and 12 bases separated the two germline ends. Here the CDR3 reads CASSLAAGTPAFF. Here the CDR3 DNA reads TGTGCCAGCAGCTTAGCGGCAGGCACTCCAGCTTTCTTT.

The rearrangement links TRBV7-8 to TRBJ2-7, with 8 positions matching TRBD1. Trimming at V came to 0 bases and at J to 0 bases, leaving 10 bases not matched to a gene. This CDR3 region has 18 residues. Germline V gives CDR1 SGHVS, CDR2 FQNEAQ. CDR3 protein: CASSLATPGGIYSYEQYF. CDR3 nucleotide sequence: TGTGCCAGCAGCTTAGCGACCCCAGGGGGCATCTACTCCTACGAGCAGTACTTC. Together with reference TRBV7-8 and TRBJ2-7, the CDR3 gives the full variable domain: GAGVSQSPRYKVAKRGQDVALRCDPISGHVSLFWYQQALGQGPEFLTYFQNEAQLDKSGLPSDRFFAERPEGSVSTLKIQRTQQEDSAVYLCASSLATPGGIYSYEQYFGPGTRLTVT.

The chain recombines TRBV18 with TRBJ2-3; TRBD2 agrees at 7 bases. J gave up 2 bases and V 2 bases, and 7 bases lay outside the gene matches. Germline V gives CDR1 KGHSH, CDR2 LQKENI. This CDR3 has 16 residues. CDR3 coding DNA: TGTGCCAGCTCACCAGTCGCGGGAGCCAACACAGATACGCAGTATTTT. Amino acid sequence: CASSPVAGANTDTQYF.

There are a few counts of this clone. This chain connects TRBV19 to TRBJ2-2; 8 bases match TRBD2. The germline gives CDR1 LNHDA, CDR2 SQIVND (reference sequence). Trimming took 5 bases from V and 5 from J; bases not matched to a gene: 7. CDR3 length: 15 residues. CDR3: CASSLGLAATGELFF. CDR3 DNA sequence: TGTGCCAGTAGTCTAGGACTAGCTGCAACCGGGGAGCTGTTTTTT.

V usage is TRBV18 and J usage is TRBJ1-1; 7 bases fit TRBD1. The CDR3 runs to 15 residues. Germline values: CDR1 KGHSH, CDR2 LQKENI. Trimming cost V 1 base and J 3 bases; bases outside gene matches: 5. The CDR3 is CASSPQQGVDTEAFF. CDR3 bases: TGTGCCAGCTCACCACAGCAGGGGGTAGACACTGAAGCTTTCTTT.

This clone occurred once. This chain joins TRBV19 and TRBJ1-5; no definite D call. The V end lost 3 bases, the J end lost 6 bases, and 6 bases lay between the germline ends. This CDR3 has 12 amino acids. Germline values: CDR1 LNHDA, CDR2 SQIVND (reference sequence). The CDR3 DNA reads TGTGCCAGTAGTATGAGAGGTCAGCCCCAGCATTTT. It translates to CASSMRGQPQHF. The complete variable domain, with remaining parts taken from reference TRBV19 and TRBJ1-5, reads DGGITQSPKYLFRKEGQNVTLSCEQNLNHDAMYWYRQDPGQGLRLIYYSQIVNDFQKGDIAEGYSVSREKKESFPLTVTSAQKNPTAFYLCASSMRGQPQHFGDGTRLSIL.

The chain has TRBV5-8 and TRBJ2-5; 8 positions match TRBD2. CDR1 and CDR2 (germline): SGHTS, YDEGEE. The CDR3 has 16 residues. V shed 4 bases and J 1 base; nucleotides not matched to a gene: 9. In nucleotides, the CDR3 is TGTGCCAGCAGCAATGTTAGGGCGGGGGGCCAAGAGACCCAGTACTTC. Translated: CASSNVRAGGQETQYF.

Turning to this clone: The junction does not match germline at one end; this may be a read error. The chain couples TRBV5-1 to TRBJ2-3; D call uncertain. The CDR3 length is 15 residues. Germline CDR1 is SGHRS and CDR2 is YFSETQ. The CDR3 loop is CASRLVGSSTDTQYF. In DNA form, the CDR3 reads TGCGCCAGCAGGTTGGTTGGCAGTAGCACAGATACGCAGTATTTT.

The chain is built from TRBV10-3 and TRBJ1-5; 7 bases fit TRBD1. This CDR3 has 15 residues. CDR1 and CDR2 from the germline V gene are ENHRY and SYGVKD. After removal of 5 bases from V and 0 bases from J, the junction contained 4 bases not matched to a gene. The CDR3 DNA reads TGTGCCATCAGTTTAGACAGGGCTAGCAATCAGCCCCAGCATTTT. The encoded protein is CAISLDRASNQPQHF.

In this sample, this clone turned up a few times. This chain links TRBV2 with TRBJ1-6; 9 bases map to TRBD1. This CDR3 region has 15 residues. J was trimmed by 7 bases and V by 4 bases; bases with no gene match: 5. Germline V gene data show CDR1 as SNHLY and CDR2 as FYNNEI. The CDR3 region is CASSVATGGNSPLHF. The CDR3 DNA sequence: TGTGCCAGCAGTGTCGCGACAGGGGGAAATTCACCCCTCCACTTT.